The clone carrying this TCR beta chain was found once. Trimming took 0 bases from V and 6 from J, leaving 6 bases between them. Germline CDR1 and CDR2: SGHRS and YFSETQ. This CDR3 has 13 amino acids. This entry belongs to a study of cytomegalovirus exposure and HLA in healthy donors. Study-level information: There were some 120 million unique TCR beta sequences, drawn from about 180 million T cells, in an earlier analysis.

Both 60 Vbeta primers and 13 Jbeta primers went into the PCR. Original analysis: The authors later counted 70 million to 80 million unique TCR beta chains, some 9.9 million of them shared. Produced via immunoSEQ multiplex PCR; TCRdb's table is partial and in-frame only. V and J calls plus clone size are reproduced from that table; the DNA served to infer D and trimming. This sample has some 91,000 clones; around 82% occur once, and the top ten carry just over 0.75%. The sequenced sample was PBMCs. This TCR came from a woman aged 55 to 70 in good health and CMV-seronegative. This chain links TRBV5-1 with TRBJ2-2; D not resolved. The CDR3 spells CASSLAGPGELFF. In DNA, the CDR3 is TGCGCCAGCAGCTTGGCAGGCCCCGGGGAGCTGTTTTTT.